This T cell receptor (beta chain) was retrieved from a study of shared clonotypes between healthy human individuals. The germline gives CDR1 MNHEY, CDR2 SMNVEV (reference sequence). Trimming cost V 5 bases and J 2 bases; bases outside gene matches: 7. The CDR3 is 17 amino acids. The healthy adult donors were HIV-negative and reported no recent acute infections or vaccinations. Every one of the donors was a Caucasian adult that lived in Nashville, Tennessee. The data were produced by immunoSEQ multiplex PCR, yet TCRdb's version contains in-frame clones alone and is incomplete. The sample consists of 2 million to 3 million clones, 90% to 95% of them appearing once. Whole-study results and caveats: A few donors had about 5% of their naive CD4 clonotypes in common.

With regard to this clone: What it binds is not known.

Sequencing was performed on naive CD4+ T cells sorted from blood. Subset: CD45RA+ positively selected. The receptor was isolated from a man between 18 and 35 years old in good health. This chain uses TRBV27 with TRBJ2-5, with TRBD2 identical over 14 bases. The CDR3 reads CASSPGTSGGLQETQYF. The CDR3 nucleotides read TGTGCCAGCAGTCCCGGGACTAGCGGGGGCCTACAAGAGACCCAGTACTTC.